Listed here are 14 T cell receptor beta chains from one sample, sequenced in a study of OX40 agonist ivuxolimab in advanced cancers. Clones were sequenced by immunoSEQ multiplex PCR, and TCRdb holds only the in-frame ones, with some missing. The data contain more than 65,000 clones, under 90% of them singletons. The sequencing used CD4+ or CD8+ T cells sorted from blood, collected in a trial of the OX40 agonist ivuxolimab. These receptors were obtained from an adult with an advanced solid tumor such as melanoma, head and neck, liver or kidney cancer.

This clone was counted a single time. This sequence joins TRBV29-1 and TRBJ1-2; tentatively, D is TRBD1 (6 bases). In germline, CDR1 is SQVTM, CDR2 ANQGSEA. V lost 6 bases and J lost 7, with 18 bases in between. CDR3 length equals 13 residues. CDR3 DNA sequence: TGCAGCGTCGGAGGACAGCAGGGTGGTGGCTACACCTTC. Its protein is CSVGGQQGGGYTF.

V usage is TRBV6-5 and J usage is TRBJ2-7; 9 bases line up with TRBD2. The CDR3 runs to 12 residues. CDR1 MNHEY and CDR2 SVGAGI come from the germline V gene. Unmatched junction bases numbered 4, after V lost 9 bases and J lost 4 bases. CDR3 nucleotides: TGTGCCAGTAGCGGGAGAGGGTACGAGCAGTACTTC. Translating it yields CASSGRGYEQYF.

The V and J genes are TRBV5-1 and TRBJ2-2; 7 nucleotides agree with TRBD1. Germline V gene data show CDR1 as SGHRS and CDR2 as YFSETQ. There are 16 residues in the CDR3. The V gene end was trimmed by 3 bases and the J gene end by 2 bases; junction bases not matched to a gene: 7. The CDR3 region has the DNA TGCGCCAGCAGCTACAGGACAGGTGGTAACACCGGGGAGCTGTTTTTT. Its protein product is CASSYRTGGNTGELFF.

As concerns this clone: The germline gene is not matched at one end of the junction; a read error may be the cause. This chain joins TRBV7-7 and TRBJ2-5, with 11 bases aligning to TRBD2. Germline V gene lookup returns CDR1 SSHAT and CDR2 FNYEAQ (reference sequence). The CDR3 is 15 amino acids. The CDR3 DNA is TGTGCTAGCAGCTTGGGGACTAGCGGCCAAGAGACCCAGTACTTC. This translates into CASSLGTSGQETQYF.

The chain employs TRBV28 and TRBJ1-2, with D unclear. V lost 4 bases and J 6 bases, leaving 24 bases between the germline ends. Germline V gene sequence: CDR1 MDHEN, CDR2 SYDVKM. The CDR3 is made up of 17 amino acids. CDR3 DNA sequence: TGTGCCAGCAGTTCCACTTACTTCCGGGCAGCGGTTAATGGCTACACCTTC. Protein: CASSSTYFRAAVNGYTF.

The CDR3 sequence is CATSGQGGSGYGYTF. CDR3 nucleotide sequence: TGTGCCACCTCCGGACAGGGGGGCTCCGGCTATGGCTACACCTTC. V usage is TRBV19 and J usage is TRBJ1-2; 10 bases match TRBD1. Germline V CDR1 and CDR2: LNHDA, SQIVND (reference sequence). This CDR3 has 15 residues. V lost 10 bases, J lost 4 bases, and 12 bases stayed unmatched.

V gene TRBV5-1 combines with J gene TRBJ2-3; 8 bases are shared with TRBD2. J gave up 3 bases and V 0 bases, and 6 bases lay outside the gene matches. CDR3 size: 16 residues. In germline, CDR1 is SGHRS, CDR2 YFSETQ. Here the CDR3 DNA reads TGCGCCAGCAGCTTGGTGGGGGGACTAGGGACAGATACGCAGTATTTT. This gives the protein CASSLVGGLGTDTQYF. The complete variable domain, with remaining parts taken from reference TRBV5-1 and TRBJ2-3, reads KAGVTQTPRYLIKTRGQQVTLSCSPISGHRSVSWYQQTPGQGLQFLFEYFSETQRNKGNFPGRFSGRQFSNSRSEMNVSTLELGDSALYLCASSLVGGLGTDTQYFGPGTRLTVL.

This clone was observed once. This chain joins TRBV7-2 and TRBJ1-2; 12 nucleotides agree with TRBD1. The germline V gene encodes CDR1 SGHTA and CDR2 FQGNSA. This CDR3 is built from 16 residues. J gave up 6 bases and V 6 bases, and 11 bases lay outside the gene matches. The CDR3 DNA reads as TGTGCCAGCAGTTCCGGGACAGGGGGCGCGAAAGATGGCTACACCTTC. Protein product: CASSSGTGGAKDGYTF.

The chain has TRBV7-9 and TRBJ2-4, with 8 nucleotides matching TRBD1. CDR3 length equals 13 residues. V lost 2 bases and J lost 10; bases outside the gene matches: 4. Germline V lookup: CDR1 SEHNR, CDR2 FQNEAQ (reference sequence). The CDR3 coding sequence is TGTGCCAGCAGCTTAACAGGGGGTAGTATTCAGTACTTC. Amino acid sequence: CASSLTGGSIQYF.

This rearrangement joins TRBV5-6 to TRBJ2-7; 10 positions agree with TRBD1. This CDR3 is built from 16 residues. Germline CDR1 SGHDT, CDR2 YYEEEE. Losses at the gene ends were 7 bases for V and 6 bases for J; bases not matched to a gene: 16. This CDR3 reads CASAPGPGDRGLEQYF. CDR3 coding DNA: TGTGCCAGCGCCCCCGGACCGGGGGACAGGGGCCTCGAGCAGTACTTC.

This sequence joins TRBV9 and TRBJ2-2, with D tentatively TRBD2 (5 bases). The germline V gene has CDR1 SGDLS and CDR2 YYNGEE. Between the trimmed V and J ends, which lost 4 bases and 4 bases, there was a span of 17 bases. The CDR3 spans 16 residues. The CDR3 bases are TGTGCCAGCAGCCCAAGACCTAATCGGGGCACCGGGGAGCTGTTTTTT. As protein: CASSPRPNRGTGELFF.

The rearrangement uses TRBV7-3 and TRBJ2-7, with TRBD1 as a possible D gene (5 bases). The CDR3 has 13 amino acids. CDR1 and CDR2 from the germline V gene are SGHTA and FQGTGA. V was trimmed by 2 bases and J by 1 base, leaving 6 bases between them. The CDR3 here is CASSLAGSYEQYF. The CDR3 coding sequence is TGTGCCAGCAGCTTAGCAGGGTCCTACGAGCAGTACTTC.

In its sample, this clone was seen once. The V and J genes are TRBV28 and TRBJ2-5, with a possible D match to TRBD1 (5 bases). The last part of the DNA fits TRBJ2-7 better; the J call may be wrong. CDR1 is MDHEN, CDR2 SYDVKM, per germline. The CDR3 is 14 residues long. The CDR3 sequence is CASSFTGRPYEQYF. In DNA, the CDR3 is TGTGCCAGCAGTTTCACAGGCCGCCCCTACGAGCAGTACTTC.

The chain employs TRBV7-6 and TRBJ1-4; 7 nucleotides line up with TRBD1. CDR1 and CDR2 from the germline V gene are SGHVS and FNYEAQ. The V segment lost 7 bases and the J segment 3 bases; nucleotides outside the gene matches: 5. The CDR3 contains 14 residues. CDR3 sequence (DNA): TGTGCCAGCACCACCGGGACAGCTAATGAAAAACTGTTTTTT. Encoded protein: CASTTGTANEKLFF.